This record concerns one TCR beta chain sequence. The assay was immunoSEQ multiplex PCR, and TCRdb's table has in-frame clones only and misses some. The table lists about 110,000 clones, 80% to 90% of them singletons, with approximately 15% in the top ten. This specimen comes from a study of blood T cell repertoires in COVID-19. From germline, CDR1 is LGHNA and CDR2 YNFKEQ. Unmatched junction bases numbered 26, after V lost 3 bases and J lost 9 bases. This CDR3 has 20 amino acids. This clonotype originated in a woman aged 55-69 years with acute or convalescent COVID-19. The sequenced material came from peripheral blood. This rearrangement joins TRBV4-2 to TRBJ2-1; 7 positions match TRBD1. The CDR3 DNA follows: TGTGCCAGCAGCCATTCTTGGACAGGTGAAGATCTAGGGACCCCCGGTGAGCAGTTCTTC. Protein sequence: CASSHSWTGEDLGTPGEQFF.